This entry describes one T cell receptor (beta chain). No antigen is known for it. Base-call qualities are not available, and no considerably larger clone is one nucleotide away. The cohort was made up of 500 to 850 healthy bone marrow donors. At the time of sampling, every cohort member was nominally healthy, though immune exposures that went unrecorded were likely present. The donor was CMV seronegative and belonged to the group of over 350 seronegative cohort members. A peripheral blood sample was provided by each donor, and peripheral blood mononuclear cells were used for TCR beta sequencing. Genomic DNA was extracted from the blood cell samples with the Qiagen DNeasy Blood Extraction Kit. The CDR3 starts with the cysteine, ends with the phenylalanine, and has 15 residues. CDR3 DNA only is kept here, 45 bases in frame from base 1. CDR1 and CDR2 are drawn from the germline V gene: SGHRS, YFSETQ. V loses 2 bases of germline sequence and J loses 2 bases, and the interval between the two ends is 14 bases.

The library came from the immunoSEQ multiplex PCR assay. For the multiplex PCR, a mixture combining 60 forward primers for TCR Vbeta segments and 13 reverse primers for TCR Jbeta segments was used. Amplification of the CDR3 region of rearranged TCR beta genes was performed with a multiplex PCR assay on genomic DNA. On the Illumina HiSeq System, the amplified TCR beta libraries were sequenced as 87-base-pair reads. The paper's data handling went like this. In a later analysis, tens of millions of unique TCR beta chains were counted across the 650 to 750 repertoires, and about 9.9 million of these chains were shared by at least two donors. Raw reads were error-corrected and collapsed into unique sequences with a nearest-neighbor algorithm that merged closely related sequences to remove PCR and sequencing errors. To assign V, D and J gene segments, CDR3 sequences were aligned to IMGT reference sequences. For a sequence to be retained, at least a six-nucleotide match to both a V gene segment and a J gene segment was required. A rearrangement counted as productive if the CDR3 had no stop codons and remained in frame with V and J, and every other rearrangement counted as non-productive. CDR3 was defined according to IMGT convention as the region running from the second conserved V-encoded cysteine to the conserved J-encoded phenylalanine. The earlier analysis of around 640 of the donors excluded sequences that lacked an unambiguous match to a single V gene segment. An earlier analysis of almost 600 of the donors classified V segments as functional when productive rearrangements were above 56.7% and as segregating when the standard deviation between donors was above 5%. To diagnose cytomegalovirus status from the catalog of TCR beta chain sequences, a statistical classification framework was built. In a later analysis, V and J genes were assigned by comparing TCR nucleotide sequences against IMGT/GENE-DB human TR gene sequences. A later analysis assigned CDR3 sequences and most-parsimonious VDJ recombination scenarios with the TCRdist pipeline. In a later analysis, each TCR beta chain was defined by its CDR3 amino acid sequence together with its V-gene family, and reads without a unique V-gene family were excluded. In a later analysis, a few hundred highly shared, low-generation-probability nucleotide sequences were removed to address suspected cross-contamination and a sequencing artifact. In a later analysis, a clonal expansion index for each public chain was calculated from normalized within-repertoire ranks of inferred template counts. Generation probabilities in a later analysis came from a VDJ recombination model fitted to out-of-frame rearrangements, and those results were checked against IGoR. A later analysis scored TCR-TCR, TCR-HLA and TCR-CMV co-occurrence with hypergeometric tests, applying a repertoire-size bias correction to TCR pairs. A later analysis estimated false discovery rates by permuting HLA or CMV assignments 20 times. In a later analysis, co-occurring TCRs were grouped with DBSCAN, and TCRdist sequence similarity was added when clustering was performed within HLA-allele-positive subsets. Co-occurrence clustering excluded repertoires with fewer than 30,000 or more than 120,000 public chains, plus five with anomalous nucleotide sharing. Sourced from immuneACCESS, this table was stored by TCRdb with only in-frame sequences that have V and J called. A share of the clones is absent; for the studies checked, an unresolved V gene accounts for under half, and the remainder has no known explanation. V, J and clone size are taken as reported in that table, and D and trimming were inferred from the DNA itself. This sample lists 150,000 to 200,000 clones; around 80% were detected once. The ten largest account for more than 1.5% of the sample.

The sample belongs to a study of cytomegalovirus exposure and HLA in healthy donors (dated by TCRdb to about 2017). Describing the broader study: According to an earlier analysis of 587 of the donors, 150 million to 200 million T cells yielded 90 million to 140 million unique TCR beta sequences and about 300 Gb of sequence data. The number of typed donors differed by locus: roughly 629-640 for A, B, C, DRB1 and DQB1; 500 to 550 for DQA1; around 580 for DPA1; and roughly 470 for DPB1. Five DR-DQ haplotypes were treated as single units for association and clustering because of strong linkage in the cohort. The study aimed to test whether signatures of past pathogen exposure could be identified by cataloging public T cell receptors. Alongside the repertoire data, information on donor age, sex, ethnicity and CMV serostatus was compiled. An earlier analysis of around 640 of the donors used high-throughput TCR beta sequencing to judge whether each TCR beta V gene segment behaved as functional or pseudogenic. A later genetic analysis took genome-wide SNP genotypes for about three fifths of the 666 donors and used that subset as a discovery cohort. Every discovery cohort repertoire had been produced on one sequencing platform. To study patterns of TCR occurrence, a later analysis re-analyzed previously published TCR beta repertoires from just over 650 donors and added high-resolution HLA genotyping. Class I and class II HLA loci were covered by the typing at four-digit resolution. Rather than drawing on any new phenotypic data, the later analysis identified candidate immune exposures from TCR beta sequences and the way those sequences occurred across donors. Among about 390 genotyped donors of the cohort, an average of approximately 230,000 unique TCR beta nucleotide sequences were sequenced per donor, roughly 18% of them non-productive. Of the roughly 420 genotyped donors, 75% to 85% were placed in the genetic ancestry cluster associated with self-reported Caucasian donors. The T cell repertoires of some 670 subjects were profiled by immunosequencing and related to cytomegalovirus serostatus. Approximately 300 gigabases of sequencing data and roughly 90 million unique TCR sequences were included in an early release covering several hundred HLA-typed donors. To predict cytomegalovirus infection status, the study combined high-throughput TCR immunosequencing, statistical association of individual TCRs with disease status, and machine learning. A separate validation cohort of about 110 different subjects was used in addition to the roughly 670-subject first cohort.

On the study overall, not on this receptor specifically: The earlier analysis of some 540 of the donors excluded over 15 rarely observed V segments, including chromosome 9 orphons, because counts were too low. The authors suggested that the approach could potentially be generalized to other disease states and immunological phenotypes. A later analysis found that most CMV-associated TCR beta chains appeared HLA-restricted, with HLA associations seemingly driven largely by CMV exposure. Presence/absence analyses assumed roughly uniform sequencing depth across donors, an assumption that may not hold. A later analysis found that TCR association rates varied across HLA loci, with DRB1 alleles showing the most associated TCRs and HLA-C alleles the fewest. In an earlier analysis of fewer than 750 of the donors, most TCR beta V segments were observed in productive rearrangements about 87% or about 30% of the time, broadly matching IMGT annotations. While some public TCRs were present in many individuals, most TCR sequences turned up only very rarely across donors. A later genetic analysis reported fewer N-insertions in productive TCRs among donors in an Asian-associated ancestry cluster than the approximately 670-donor mean. Several of the top co-occurrence clusters appeared to be linked to parvovirus B19, influenza, CMV and Epstein-Barr virus, according to a later analysis. In this cohort, only TCR beta chains were sequenced, and detectable features were limited by the absence of alpha or paired-chain data. Correlated functional status among segregating V segments might be attributable to linkage disequilibrium, but an unknown experimental factor could not be ruled out. CMV serostatus was the only immune exposure information available for the cohort. In vitro tests confirmed that a few of the cytomegalovirus-associated TCR beta chains recognize cytomegalovirus antigens. The sequencing pipeline was judged likely to have produced a cluster of highly shared sequence variants as a technical artifact. Cytomegalovirus status was reported to be diagnosed by the classifier with high specificity and sensitivity in both the original and validation cohorts. A later analysis found that HLA-associated TCR beta chains were more clonally expanded and had lower generation probabilities than equally common non-associated chains. Specific HLA alleles were associated with 15,000 to 20,000 TCR beta sequences at a false discovery rate of 0.05 in a later analysis. Because some donors lacked HLA typing at each locus, the association tests relied only on the typed subset. In a later genetic analysis, a missense DCLRE1C variant was associated with V-gene and J-gene trimming of TCR beta chains, and the association was replicated in an independent cohort. Strong co-occurrence of HLA alleles, especially DR and DQ, made assigning TCR associations to individual alleles difficult. Some IMGT-functional V segments, including TRBV6-2 and TRBV6-3, could not be distinguished by the 87-base-pair reads and were therefore excluded. A further reported finding was that TCR beta sequences accurately predicted the HLA-A and HLA-B alleles for most subjects in the first cohort. In the study, approximately 160 TCR beta chains were listed as associated with cytomegalovirus.

The rearranged chain carries TRBV5-1 and TRBJ2-7, with TRBD2 tentatively as D gene (7 bases match). This receptor was obtained from a young man in good health and CMV-seronegative. Sequenced sample: PBMCs. The CDR3 in this case is CASSFEGGGTYEQYF. DNA sequence: TGCGCCAGCAGCTTCGAGGGGGGGGGAACCTACGAGCAGTACTTC.